Sequencing of this TCR beta chain was carried out in a study of spatial heterogeneity in lung cancer. Points from the study as a whole: Counts that tracked tumor mutation counts were those of expanded intratumoral alpha and beta TCRs. Coverage of tumor T cells, an estimated figure, was about 7.1% for alpha and 13% for beta chains.

Time point defined: sample taken at primary tumor resection. The library protocol tagged each TCR cDNA with a unique molecular identifier. TCRdb fed the 5' RACE reads into MiXCR, producing one record per CDR3 protein. The table shows fewer than 15,000 distinct CDR3 sequences, with about 4% occurring only once. By share, this clonotype ranks as medium-sized (0.01 to 0.1%). What it binds is unknown. The sequenced sample was lung tumor tissue, obtained at surgery. This TCR was recovered from a male donor with early-stage non-small cell lung cancer.

CDR3 bases: TGTGCCAGCAGTCCAGGGACAGGGGGATATCAGCCCCAGCATTTT. Protein: CASSPGTGGYQPQHF. This sequence joins TRBV12-3 or TRBV12-4 and TRBJ1-5; 11 bases align to TRBD1. CDR3 length equals 15 residues. After removal of 5 bases from V and 5 bases from J, the junction contained 5 bases not matched to a gene.